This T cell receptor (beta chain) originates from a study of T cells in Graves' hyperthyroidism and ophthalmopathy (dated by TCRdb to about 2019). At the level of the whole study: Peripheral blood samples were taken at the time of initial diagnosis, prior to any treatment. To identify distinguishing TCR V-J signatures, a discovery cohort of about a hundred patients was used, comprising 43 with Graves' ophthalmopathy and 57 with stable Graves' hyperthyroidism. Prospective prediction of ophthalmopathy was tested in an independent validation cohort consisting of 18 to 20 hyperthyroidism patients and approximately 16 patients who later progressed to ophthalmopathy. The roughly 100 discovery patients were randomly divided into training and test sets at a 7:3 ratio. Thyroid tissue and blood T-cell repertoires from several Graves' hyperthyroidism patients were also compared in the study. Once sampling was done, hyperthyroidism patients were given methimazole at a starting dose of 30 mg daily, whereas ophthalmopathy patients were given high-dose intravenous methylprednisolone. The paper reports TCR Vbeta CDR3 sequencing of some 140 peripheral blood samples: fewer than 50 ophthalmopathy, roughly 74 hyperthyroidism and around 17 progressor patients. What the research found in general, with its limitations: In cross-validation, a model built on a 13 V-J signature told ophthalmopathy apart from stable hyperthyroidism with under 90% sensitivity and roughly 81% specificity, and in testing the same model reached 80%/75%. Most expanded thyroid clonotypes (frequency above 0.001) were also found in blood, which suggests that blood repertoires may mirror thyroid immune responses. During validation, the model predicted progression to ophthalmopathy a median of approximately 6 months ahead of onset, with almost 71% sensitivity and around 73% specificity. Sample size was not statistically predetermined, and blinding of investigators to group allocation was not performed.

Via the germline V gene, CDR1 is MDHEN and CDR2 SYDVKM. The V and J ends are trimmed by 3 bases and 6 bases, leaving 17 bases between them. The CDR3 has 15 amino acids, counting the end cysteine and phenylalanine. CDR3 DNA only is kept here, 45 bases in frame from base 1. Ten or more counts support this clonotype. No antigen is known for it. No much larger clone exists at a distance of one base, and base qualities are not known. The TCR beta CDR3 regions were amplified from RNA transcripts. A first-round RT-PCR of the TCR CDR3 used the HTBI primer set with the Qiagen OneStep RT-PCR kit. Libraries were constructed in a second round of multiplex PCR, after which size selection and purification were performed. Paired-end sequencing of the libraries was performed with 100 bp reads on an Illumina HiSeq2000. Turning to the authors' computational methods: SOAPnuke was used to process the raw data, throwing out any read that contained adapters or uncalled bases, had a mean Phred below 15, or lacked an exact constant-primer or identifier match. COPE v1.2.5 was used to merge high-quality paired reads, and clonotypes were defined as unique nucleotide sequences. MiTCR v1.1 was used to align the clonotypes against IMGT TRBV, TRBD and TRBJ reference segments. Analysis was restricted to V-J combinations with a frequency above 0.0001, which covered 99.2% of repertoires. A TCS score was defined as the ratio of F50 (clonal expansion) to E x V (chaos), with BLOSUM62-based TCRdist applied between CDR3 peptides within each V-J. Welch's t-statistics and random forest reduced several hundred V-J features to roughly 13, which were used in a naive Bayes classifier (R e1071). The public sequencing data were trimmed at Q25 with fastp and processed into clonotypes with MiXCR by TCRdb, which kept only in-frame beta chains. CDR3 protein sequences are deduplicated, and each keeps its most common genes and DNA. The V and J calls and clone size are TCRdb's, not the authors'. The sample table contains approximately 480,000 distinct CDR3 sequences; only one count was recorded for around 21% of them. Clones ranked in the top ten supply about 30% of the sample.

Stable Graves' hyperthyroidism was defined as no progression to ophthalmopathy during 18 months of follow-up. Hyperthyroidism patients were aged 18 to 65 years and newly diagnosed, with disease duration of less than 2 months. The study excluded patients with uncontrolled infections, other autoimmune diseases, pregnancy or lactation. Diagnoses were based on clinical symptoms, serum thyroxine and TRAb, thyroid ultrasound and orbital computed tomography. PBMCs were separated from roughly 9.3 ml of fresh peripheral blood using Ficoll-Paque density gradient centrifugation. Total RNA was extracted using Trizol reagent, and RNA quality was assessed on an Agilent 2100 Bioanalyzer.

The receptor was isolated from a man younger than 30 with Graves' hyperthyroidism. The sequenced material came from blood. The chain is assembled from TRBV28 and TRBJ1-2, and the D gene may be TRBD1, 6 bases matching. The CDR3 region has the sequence CASSFEGNHRDGYTF. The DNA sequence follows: TGTGCCAGCAGTTTTGAAGGTAACCACAGGGATGGCTACACCTTC.